This T cell receptor (beta chain) was recorded in a study of T cell responses to AZD1222 COVID-19 vaccine. Overall study results and limits: Among vaccine-associated CD4 TCRs, coverage spanned spike, with dominance at 160-218 and 743-854. Recipients of two AZD1222 doses showed rising Spike-specific TCR breadth and depth. No day 14 peak samples; only post-peak repertoires were characterized.

Profiled with immunoSEQ multiplex PCR; TCRdb holds only in-frame clones, not every one. The sample consists of about 150,000 clones, 85% to 95% of them appearing once. This CDR3 contains 14 residues. Trimming took 9 bases from V and 0 from J, leaving 12 bases between them. Germline CDR1 LNHDA, CDR2 SQIVND (reference sequence). This clone was counted a single time. The target antigen is unknown. This sequence joins TRBV19 and TRBJ2-1; the D gene is possibly TRBD2 (7 bases). The sequence was obtained from an adult who received the AZD1222 COVID-19 vaccine. Specimen: peripheral blood, collected 28 days after the second AZD1222 dose. The CDR3 DNA follows: TGTGCCAGGGGGGGAGGGGGCTCCTACAATGAGCAGTTCTTC. This sequence encodes CARGGGGSYNEQFF. Full variable domain (missing parts from reference TRBV19 and TRBJ2-1): DGGITQSPKYLFRKEGQNVTLSCEQNLNHDAMYWYRQDPGQGLRLIYYSQIVNDFQKGDIAEGYSVSREKKESFPLTVTSAQKNPTAFYLCARGGGGSYNEQFFGPGTRLTVL.